This TCR beta chain was sequenced during a study of PD-L1 blockade in urothelial cancer. Study in general: Once treatment had started, blood was analyzed at 3 weeks (second dose) and again at 6 weeks.

CDR3 length equals 14 residues. Germline loops: CDR1 MNHEY, CDR2 SMNVEV (reference sequence). The V end was cut by 6 bases, the J end by 5 bases, with 16 bases between. Libraries were prepared by immunoSEQ multiplex PCR; TCRdb keeps only in-frame clonotypes and omits some of them. The sample contains 70,000 or so clones, roughly nine tenths of which appear only once. The source of this sequence is a man in his sixties with urothelial cancer. The sample consisted of PBMCs, taken around atezolizumab (anti-PD-L1) treatment. The chain recombines TRBV27 with TRBJ1-1, with D hard to call. CDR3 protein: CASSPLQRETEAFF. DNA for the CDR3: TGTGCCAGCAGCCCGCTACAACGGGAAACTGAAGCTTTCTTT.